These 26 T cell receptor beta chains share one sample of origin, sequenced in a study of T cells of healthy individuals. TCRdb ran MiXCR on the 5' RACE reads and lists one entry per CDR3 protein. The profile shows just over 40,000 distinct CDR3 sequences, about 4.2% of them singletons. Receptors were obtained from a human donor in good health.

This clonotype was recorded a few times. V and J are TRBV3-1 and TRBJ2-7; 11 nucleotides line up with TRBD2. The CDR3 is 15 residues long. V lost 5 bases to trimming and J lost 5 bases; unmatched junction nucleotides: 8. CDR1 LGHDT and CDR2 YNNKEL come from the germline V gene (reference sequence). The CDR3 coding sequence is TGTGCCAGCAGCGCATCTAGCGGGAGGAGAGACGAGCAGTACTTC. This sequence encodes CASSASSGRRDEQYF.

Many counts were recorded for this clonotype. The rearrangement links TRBV7-2 to TRBJ2-5; possibly TRBD1 for D (6 bases). Germline loops: CDR1 SGHTA, CDR2 FQGNSA. The CDR3 loop spans 14 amino acids. With 1 base removed from V and 2 bases from J, the gap between germline ends came to 8 bases. CDR3 nucleotide sequence: TGTGCCAGCAGCTTAGGGACAGTACAAGAGACCCAGTACTTC. It encodes CASSLGTVQETQYF. Full variable domain (remainder filled in from reference TRBV7-2 and TRBJ2-5): GAGVSQSPSNKVTEKGKDVELRCDPISGHTALYWYRQSLGQGLEFLIYFQGNSAPDKSGLPSDRFSAERTGGSVSTLTIQRTQQEDSAVYLCASSLGTVQETQYFGPGTRLLVL.

Of note for this clonotype: A much more abundant neighbour one base away suggests this may be a read error. V usage is TRBV20-1 and J usage is TRBJ2-7; TRBD1 or TRBD2 may be the D gene (5 bases each). Germline lookup yields CDR1 DFQATT and CDR2 SNEGSKA (reference sequence). The CDR3 totals 14 residues. Here the CDR3 reads CSASSGRSYVKQHF. The CDR3 DNA follows: TGCAGTGCTAGTTCGGGACGTAGCTACGTCAAGCAGCACTTC.

This clonotype has a handful of counts. The chain joins TRBV2 to TRBJ1-1; D is undetermined. There are 15 residues in the CDR3. The V end lost 1 base, the J end lost 1 base, and 10 bases lay between the germline ends. Germline V lookup: CDR1 SNHLY, CDR2 FYNNEI. CDR3 sequence reads: CASSEGFLGNTEAFF. The CDR3, as DNA: TGTGCCAGCAGTGAAGGCTTTTTAGGGAACACTGAAGCTTTCTTT. Full variable domain (remainder filled in from reference TRBV2 and TRBJ1-1): EPEVTQTPSHQVTQMGQEVILRCVPISNHLYFYWYRQILGQKVEFLVSFYNNEISEKSEIFDDQFSVERPDGSNFTLKIRSTKLEDSAMYFCASSEGFLGNTEAFFGQGTRLTVV.

This clonotype was observed a few times. The V call is TRBV12-3 or TRBV12-4, the J call TRBJ1-1, with D unresolved. The CDR3 runs to 13 residues. V was trimmed by 0 bases and J by 1 base, leaving 3 bases between them. The CDR3 sequence: CASSLARNTEAFF. For the CDR3, the DNA is TGTGCCAGCAGTTTAGCCCGGAACACTGAAGCTTTCTTT.

This clonotype was counted between two and nine times. The chain carries TRBV14 and TRBJ1-1, with D uncertain. V was pared by 1 base and J by 8 bases, with 17 bases between. The germline V gene has CDR1 SGHDN and CDR2 FVKESK. CDR3 length: 15 residues. CDR3 sequence reads: CASSQATWYGSEAFF. The CDR3 DNA follows: TGTGCCAGCAGCCAAGCCACGTGGTACGGTTCGGAAGCTTTCTTT.

The V gene is TRBV5-1, the J gene TRBJ2-1, with 7 bases that match TRBD1. V lost 2 bases, J lost 4 bases, and 12 bases stayed unmatched. Germline-derived CDR1 and CDR2 are SGHRS and YFSETQ. The CDR3 spans 17 residues. Written as DNA, the CDR3 is TGCGCCAGCAGCTTCACTCCCCGGGGACAGTCTTACAATGAGCAGTTCTTC. The encoded protein is CASSFTPRGQSYNEQFF.

For the CDR3, the DNA is TGTGCCAGCAGCCAAGAATCGCCCTTGGAGGGGGGGGAGACTGAAGCTTTCTTT. It encodes CASSQESPLEGGETEAFF. The chain has TRBV3-1 and TRBJ1-1; weak D call: TRBD1 (6 bases). The germline V gene has CDR1 LGHDT and CDR2 YNNKEL (reference sequence). This CDR3 is 18 amino acids long. V gave up 0 bases and J gave up 5 bases, with 22 bases separating them.

The chain employs TRBV20-1 and TRBJ2-2; a weak D match, TRBD2 (5 bases). V lost 0 bases and J lost 4, with 18 bases in between. CDR3 length equals 17 residues. CDR1 is DFQATT and CDR2 is SNEGSKA in the germline V gene (reference sequence). The CDR3 DNA reads TGCAGTGCTAGAGAATGGGGTCGGGAAGGCCCCACCGGGGAGCTGTTTTTT. Translation: CSAREWGREGPTGELFF.

At least ten counts were recorded for this clonotype. V gene TRBV7-2 combines with J gene TRBJ1-1; TRBD1 might be the D (6 bases). This CDR3 is 14 amino acids long. Between the trimmed V and J ends, which lost 4 bases and 3 bases, there was a span of 12 bases. The germline V gene encodes CDR1 SGHTA and CDR2 FQGNSA. CDR3 protein: CASSSYREDTEAFF. The CDR3 coding sequence is TGTGCCAGCAGCTCTTACAGGGAGGACACTGAAGCTTTCTTT.

This clonotype showed up many times. In nucleotides, the CDR3 is TGCGCCAGCAGCCAGGAGGACAGTATGAACACTGAAGCTTTCTTT. As protein: CASSQEDSMNTEAFF. The chain recombines TRBV4-1 with TRBJ1-1; TRBD1 might be the D (6 bases). The CDR3 spans 15 residues. Germline-derived CDR1 and CDR2 are MGHRA and YSYEKL. The V end was cut by 3 bases, the J end by 0 bases, with 11 bases between.

The genes are TRBV5-1 and TRBJ1-5; 10 bases fit TRBD1. The junction had 4 bases not matched to a gene; V was cut back by 4 bases and J by 3 bases. Germline V gene data show CDR1 as SGHRS and CDR2 as YFSETQ. There are 15 residues in the CDR3. This chain's CDR3 is CASSPGTGVNQPQHF. The CDR3 nucleotides read TGCGCCAGCAGCCCCGGGACAGGGGTCAATCAGCCCCAGCATTTT.

This clonotype was detected only a few times. V usage is TRBV3-1 and J usage is TRBJ2-7, with TRBD2 matching 7 bases. Germline values: CDR1 LGHDT, CDR2 YNNKEL (reference sequence). J lost 3 bases, V lost 4 bases, and 6 bases had no gene match. The CDR3 spans 14 residues. The CDR3 protein is CASSLGTIHYEQYF. CDR3 nucleotide sequence: TGTGCCAGCAGCCTCGGGACTATTCACTACGAGCAGTACTTC.

This clonotype was observed a few times. The CDR3 DNA reads TGTGCCAGCAGTGTAGGACATGAAGAGACCCAGTACTTC. Translated, it gives CASSVGHEETQYF. The chain recombines TRBV2 with TRBJ2-5; D may be TRBD1 (5 bases). The V end lost 4 bases, the J end lost 3 bases, and 9 bases lay between the germline ends. Per germline, CDR1 SNHLY and CDR2 FYNNEI. This CDR3 spans 13 amino acids.

There are many counts of this clonotype. This sequence joins TRBV12-3 or TRBV12-4 and TRBJ2-5; tentative D call: TRBD2 (6 bases). The CDR3 is 17 residues long. Trimming removed 3 bases at V and 9 bases at J, with 26 bases between. The CDR3 bases are TGTGCCAGCAGTTTCGCCTCTGGGGACTCCCCGCAGCTGGCCCAGTACTTC. Its protein product is CASSFASGDSPQLAQYF.

This clonotype has a count of ten or more. The chain links TRBV29-1 to TRBJ2-1; tentatively, D is TRBD1 (5 bases). Trimming took off 4 bases at V and 12 bases at J, with 13 bases between the two ends. Per the germline V gene, CDR1 is SQVTM and CDR2 is ANQGSEA. The CDR3 length is 11 residues. CDR3 loop: CSVADGALQFF. The CDR3 nucleotides are TGCAGCGTTGCCGATGGGGCTTTGCAGTTCTTC.

In its sample, this clonotype was seen many times. The chain joins TRBV20-1 to TRBJ1-3, with D hard to call. V dropped 6 bases and J dropped 0 bases, with 9 bases sitting between them. The CDR3 has 13 residues. Germline V CDR1 and CDR2: DFQATT, SNEGSKA (reference sequence). In DNA form, the CDR3 reads TGCAGTGCCAAGACAAGCTCTGGAAACACCATATATTTT. Encoded protein: CSAKTSSGNTIYF.

The chain employs TRBV2 and TRBJ2-1, with D possibly being TRBD1 (6 bases). Germline CDR1 and CDR2: SNHLY and FYNNEI. Trimming removed 2 bases from V and 2 bases from J, with 13 bases in between. The length of the CDR3 is 16 residues. The CDR3 spells CASSEWHRVPYNEQFF. The CDR3, as DNA: TGTGCCAGCAGTGAATGGCACAGGGTGCCCTACAATGAGCAGTTCTTC.

Many counts were recorded for this clonotype. This chain links TRBV7-9 with TRBJ2-5; D may be TRBD1 or TRBD2 (5 bases each). CDR1 SEHNR and CDR2 FQNEAQ come from the germline V gene (reference sequence). The CDR3 runs to 14 residues. The ends were cut back, 5 bases at V and 4 bases at J, with 14 bases in the middle. Written as DNA, the CDR3 is TGTGCCAGCAGCCCCGTGGGGGTAGGAGAGACCCAGTACTTC. Amino acid sequence: CASSPVGVGETQYF.

This clonotype was counted between two and nine times. The CDR3 loop reads CASSPYETVAGNTIYF. The DNA for the CDR3 is TGTGCCAGCTCACCCTATGAGACAGTGGCTGGAAACACCATATATTTT. The rearrangement uses TRBV18 and TRBJ1-3; TRBD1 is a possible D gene (5 bases). The V gene's germline CDR1 is KGHSH and CDR2 LQKENI. The CDR3 totals 16 residues. V dropped 3 bases and J dropped 2 bases, with 14 bases sitting between them.

The V and J genes are TRBV12-3 or TRBV12-4 and TRBJ1-4; D not certain. CDR3 length: 15 residues. V was shortened by 7 bases and J by 0 bases, with 12 bases between the two germline ends. CDR3 sequence reads: CASTRVGSTNEKLFF. CDR3 bases: TGTGCCAGCACCCGTGTGGGGTCAACTAATGAAAAACTGTTTTTT.

The table lists this clonotype with a few counts. At one of its ends the junction is not consistent with the germline gene, which may arise from a read error. The CDR3 bases are TGTGTCAGCACAGAGGCTAGCACAGATACGCAGTATTTT. Its protein product is CVSTEASTDTQYF. The J gene is TRBJ2-3, the V gene TRBV6-5; D call uncertain. The CDR3 totals 13 residues. From germline, CDR1 is MNHEY and CDR2 SVGAGI.

A few counts support this clonotype. The gene calls are TRBV9 and TRBJ1-6, with D perhaps matching TRBD1 (5 bases). There are 18 residues in the CDR3. CDR1 SGDLS and CDR2 YYNGEE come from the germline V gene. V was cut by 3 bases and J by 0 bases, with 16 bases left in between. The CDR3 DNA is TGTGCCAGCAGCGGCGGAGGGGCCACCAGCTCCTATAATTCACCCCTCCACTTT. Its translation is CASSGGGATSSYNSPLHF.

This clonotype was recorded a few times. V and J are TRBV29-1 and TRBJ2-3; D may be TRBD1 or TRBD2 (5 bases each). Germline V CDR1 and CDR2: SQVTM, ANQGSEA. This CDR3 spans 13 amino acids. V lost 4 bases, J lost 3 bases, and 11 bases lay in between. The CDR3 spells CSVARDGTDTQYF. In nucleotides, the CDR3 is TGCAGCGTTGCCAGGGACGGGACAGATACGCAGTATTTT.

This clonotype was recorded many times. V gene TRBV13 combines with J gene TRBJ2-7; tentative D call: TRBD2 (6 bases). The germline gives CDR1 PRHDT, CDR2 FYEKMQ (reference sequence). CDR3 size: 16 residues. V lost 5 bases and J lost 2, with 19 bases in between. CDR3 nucleotide sequence: TGTGCCAGCAGCCCCCTCCCCCGGGACTCAACCTACGAGCAGTACTTC. The encoded protein is CASSPLPRDSTYEQYF.

This clonotype was seen ten or more times. The chain combines TRBV24-1 with TRBJ1-5; the D is unclear. Trimming stripped 3 bases from V and 0 bases from J, with 11 bases between. The CDR3 is 16 amino acids. Germline V lookup: CDR1 KGHDR, CDR2 SFDVKD. CDR3 nucleotide sequence: TGTGCCACCAGTGATATGGGCGGTTTTAGCAATCAGCCCCAGCATTTT. Amino acids: CATSDMGGFSNQPQHF.